A selection of T cell receptor beta chains follows, all from one sample in a study of T cell responses to AZD1222 COVID-19 vaccine. Profiling relied on immunoSEQ multiplex PCR, and the TCRdb table lists in-frame clones only, not all of them. The sample shows over 110,000 clones, 85% to 95% of them seen only once. The sequenced sample was peripheral blood, obtained 28 days after the second AZD1222 dose. These receptors came from an adult who received the AZD1222 COVID-19 vaccine. CDR3s include the opening cysteine and the closing phenylalanine or tryptophan. D genes are given only for firm matches. A clone size is listed for some rows: how often the clone was seen (once, few, many), or a class if it is expanded.

J gene	CDR3 length	D gene	clone size	V gene	CDR3 protein	CDR3 DNA
TRBJ1-4	18	TRBD1	.	TRBV7-2	CASSLVGQGAATNEKLFF	TGTGCCAGCAGCTTAGTTGGACAGGGGGCTGCAACTAATGAAAAACTGTTTTTT
TRBJ2-3	17	.	.	TRBV7-2	CASSTGRGALNTDTQYF	TGTGCCAGCAGCACGGGACGCGGGGCTCTAAACACAGATACGCAGTATTTT
TRBJ1-2	15	TRBD1	.	TRBV7-8	CASSAGTGGFYGYTF	TGTGCCAGCAGCGCTGGGACAGGGGGCTTCTATGGCTACACCTTC
TRBJ1-1	13	.	.	TRBV6-5	CASRDRRNTEAFF	TGTGCCAGCAGGGACCGGCGGAACACTGAAGCTTTCTTT
TRBJ2-5	15	TRBD1	.	TRBV4-3	CASSQVTGARETQYF	TGCGCCAGCAGCCAAGTAACAGGGGCGAGAGAGACCCAGTACTTC
TRBJ1-1	13	.	.	TRBV4-2	CASSQTLNTEAFF	TGTGCCAGCAGCCAGACACTGAACACTGAAGCTTTCTTT
TRBJ1-6	13	.	.	TRBV5-4	CAARGSFNSPLHF	TGTGCAGCTAGGGGCAGTTTTAATTCACCCCTCCACTTT
TRBJ2-5	17	TRBD2	.	TRBV2	CASSHIELAGVWETQYF	TGTGCCAGCAGTCATATTGAGCTAGCGGGAGTCTGGGAGACCCAGTACTTC
TRBJ1-2	12	.	.	TRBV27	CASSVQGGGYTF	TGTGCCAGCAGTGTACAGGGTGGCGGCTACACCTTC
TRBJ1-1	13	.	.	TRBV3-1/TRBV3-2	CASSLKMNTEAFF	TGTGCCAGCAGCCTAAAAATGAACACTGAAGCTTTCTTT
TRBJ2-1	16	TRBD2	.	TRBV6-4	CASSDSPLAGYNEQFF	TGTGCCAGCAGTGACTCCCCCCTAGCGGGTTACAATGAGCAGTTCTTC
TRBJ1-2	18	TRBD1	.	TRBV4-3	CASSQGSATGLLNYGYTF	TGCGCCAGCAGCCAGGGGTCGGCGACAGGGCTATTAAACTATGGCTACACCTTC
TRBJ2-3	20	.	.	TRBV5-1	CASSQQGIEAGQTSTDTQYF	TGCGCCAGCAGCCAGCAGGGGATCGAGGCGGGACAAACTAGCACAGATACGCAGTATTTT
TRBJ1-5	16	TRBD1	.	TRBV19	CASSMRGQGPNQPQHF	TGTGCCAGTAGTATGAGGGGACAGGGACCGAATCAGCCCCAGCATTTT
TRBJ2-2	12	TRBD1	once	TRBV7-3	CASSWDRVELFF	TGTGCCAGCAGCTGGGACAGGGTGGAGCTGTTTTTT
TRBJ1-1	13	.	.	TRBV19	CASSPLRATEAFF	TGTGCCAGTAGTCCCCTCAGGGCGACTGAAGCTTTCTTT
TRBJ1-1	13	.	few	TRBV27	CASSSRTTYEAFF	TGTGCCAGCAGTTCCCGGACAACCTACGAAGCTTTCTTT
TRBJ1-2	11	.	few	TRBV29-1	CSVAGGGGYTF	TGCAGCGTTGCGGGGGGCGGAGGCTACACCTTC
TRBJ1-6	13	.	.	TRBV30	CAWSVAGVSPLHF	TGTGCCTGGAGTGTGGCAGGGGTATCACCCCTCCACTTT
TRBJ1-2	13	.	.	TRBV6-5	CASSTTGRISYTF	TGTGCCAGCAGTACCACGGGACGAATCTCCTACACCTTC
TRBJ2-3	14	.	.	TRBV24-1	CATSDLLSTDTQYF	TGTGCCACCAGTGATTTGCTTAGCACAGATACGCAGTATTTT
TRBJ1-1	13	.	.	TRBV6-1	CASSENWDTEAFF	TGTGCCAGCAGTGAGAATTGGGACACTGAAGCTTTCTTT
TRBJ2-2	17	.	.	TRBV5-8	CASGWDTSPLNTGELFF	TGTGCCAGCGGGTGGGACACCTCCCCCTTGAACACCGGGGAGCTGTTTTTT
TRBJ2-2	14	.	.	TRBV11-2	CASSPSRSAGELFF	TGTGCCAGCAGCCCGTCCCGATCCGCCGGGGAGCTGTTTTTT
TRBJ2-7	13	.	once	TRBV27	CASRRSGLYEQYF	TGTGCCAGCAGGCGATCGGGGCTCTACGAGCAGTACTTC
TRBJ2-3	17	.	.	TRBV5-4	CASSDIPNTSGTDTQYF	TGTGCCAGCAGCGACATTCCAAACACATCGGGCACAGATACGCAGTATTTT
TRBJ1-1	17	.	.	TRBV2	CASIPRWGIGMNTEAFF	TGTGCCAGCATTCCGAGGTGGGGGATAGGGATGAACACTGAAGCTTTCTTT
TRBJ1-4	17	TRBD1	once	TRBV7-9	CASSPKGQGSTNEKLFF	TGTGCCAGCAGCCCTAAGGGACAGGGGTCGACTAATGAAAAACTGTTTTTT
TRBJ1-2	13	.	.	TRBV28	CASTRTEGYGYTF	TGTGCCAGCACCAGGACAGAGGGCTATGGCTACACCTTC
TRBJ1-2	13	.	.	TRBV28	CASSRGSFGGYTF	TGTGCCAGCAGCCGAGGGTCCTTTGGTGGCTACACCTTC
TRBJ2-1	11	.	.	TRBV19	CASRRNNEQFF	TGTGCCAGTAGGCGAAACAATGAGCAGTTCTTC
TRBJ1-4	15	.	.	TRBV7-9	CASSRQRPSSMKLFF	TGTGCCAGCAGCAGGCAGAGGCCCAGTAGTATGAAACTGTTTTTT
TRBJ2-1	16	TRBD2	.	TRBV24-1	CATSDYGLAGGNEQFF	TGTGCCACCAGTGACTATGGACTAGCGGGGGGCAATGAGCAGTTCTTC
TRBJ1-2	13	.	.	TRBV5-4	CASSFHFNYGYTF	TGTGCCAGCAGCTTCCACTTTAACTATGGCTACACCTTC
TRBJ1-2	13	TRBD1	.	TRBV19	CASSGQGDYGYTF	TGTGCCAGTAGTGGACAGGGGGACTATGGCTACACCTTC
TRBJ2-7	12	.	.	TRBV7-8	CASSSGPGEQYF	TGTGCCAGCAGCTCAGGCCCTGGGGAGCAGTACTTC
TRBJ1-6	16	.	few	TRBV3-1/TRBV3-2	CASSQASGRTNSPLHF	TGTGCCAGCAGCCAAGCCTCGGGACGAACTAATTCACCCCTCCACTTT
TRBJ1-5	14	TRBD1	.	TRBV24-1	CATSDLSQDTGEHF	TGTGCCACCAGTGATTTGTCCCAGGACACAGGGGAGCATTTT
TRBJ2-5	14	TRBD1	.	TRBV9	CASSVGQEQETQYF	TGTGCCAGCAGCGTTGGACAGGAACAAGAGACCCAGTACTTC
TRBJ1-6	12	.	.	TRBV5-6	CASSVDNSPLHF	TGTGCCAGCAGCGTTGACAATTCACCCCTCCACTTT
TRBJ1-1	16	TRBD1	few	TRBV12-5	CASGLVGGLVNTEAFF	TGTGCTAGTGGTTTGGTAGGGGGCTTGGTTAACACTGAAGCTTTCTTT
TRBJ1-2	11	.	.	TRBV12-3/TRBV12-4	CASRGDYGYTF	TGTGCCAGCAGGGGGGACTATGGCTACACCTTC
TRBJ2-2	13	TRBD1	.	TRBV7-6	CASSRQGTGELFF	TGTGCCAGCAGCAGACAGGGGACAGGGGAGCTGTTTTTT
TRBJ1-1	14	TRBD1	.	TRBV27	CASSLRQGRTEAFF	TGTGCCAGCAGTCTCAGACAGGGAAGGACTGAAGCTTTCTTT
TRBJ1-4	13	.	.	TRBV9	CASSVGMNEKLFF	TGTGCCAGCAGCGTAGGAATGAATGAAAAACTGTTTTTT
TRBJ2-5	18	.	.	TRBV5-1	CASSQGLGRSYQEETQYF	TGCGCCAGCAGCCAGGGACTGGGGAGAAGTTATCAGGAAGAGACCCAGTACTTC
TRBJ1-6	14	.	.	TRBV4-1	CASSQERGGSPLHF	TGCGCCAGCAGCCAAGAAAGGGGAGGTTCACCCCTCCACTTT
TRBJ1-2	16	TRBD1	.	TRBV2	CASSEAADRGHDGYTF	TGTGCCAGCAGTGAAGCGGCAGACAGGGGGCACGATGGCTACACCTTC
TRBJ1-1	13	.	.	TRBV15	CATSDVVDTEAFF	TGTGCCACCAGCGACGTTGTTGACACTGAAGCTTTCTTT
TRBJ1-4	13	.	.	TRBV7-9	CASSPQGTLKLFF	TGTGCCAGCAGTCCGCAGGGGACCCTAAAACTGTTTTTT
TRBJ2-6	16	.	.	TRBV5-1	CASSLTTVSGANVLTF	TGCGCCAGCAGCCTGACGACCGTCTCTGGGGCCAACGTCCTGACTTTC
TRBJ1-1	13	TRBD1	.	TRBV19	CASSPTGYREAFF	TGTGCCAGTAGTCCGACAGGGTACCGTGAAGCTTTCTTT
TRBJ1-1	13	.	once	TRBV5-8	CASSWGGGTEAFF	TGTGCCAGCAGCTGGGGTGGTGGAACTGAAGCTTTCTTT
TRBJ2-3	14	.	once	TRBV7-3	CASSLVGATDTQYF	TGTGCCAGCAGCTTAGTAGGAGCCACAGATACGCAGTATTTT
TRBJ2-2	15	.	.	TRBV6-5	CASSWEGTYTGELFF	TGTGCCAGCAGTTGGGAAGGGACCTACACCGGGGAGCTGTTTTTT
TRBJ2-5	17	TRBD1	once	TRBV5-1	CASTPGRTGEMGETQYF	TGCGCCAGCACCCCGGGGCGGACAGGGGAAATGGGAGAGACCCAGTACTTC
TRBJ1-1	15	.	.	TRBV2	CASSEIGAGNTEAFF	TGTGCCAGCAGTGAAATCGGGGCGGGGAACACTGAAGCTTTCTTT
TRBJ1-3	15	.	.	TRBV30	CAWTGGSSSGNTIYF	TGTGCCTGGACTGGCGGATCCTCCTCTGGAAACACCATATATTTT
TRBJ1-3	14	.	.	TRBV15	CATSLRTAGNTIYF	TGTGCCACCAGCCTCCGCACCGCTGGAAACACCATATATTTT